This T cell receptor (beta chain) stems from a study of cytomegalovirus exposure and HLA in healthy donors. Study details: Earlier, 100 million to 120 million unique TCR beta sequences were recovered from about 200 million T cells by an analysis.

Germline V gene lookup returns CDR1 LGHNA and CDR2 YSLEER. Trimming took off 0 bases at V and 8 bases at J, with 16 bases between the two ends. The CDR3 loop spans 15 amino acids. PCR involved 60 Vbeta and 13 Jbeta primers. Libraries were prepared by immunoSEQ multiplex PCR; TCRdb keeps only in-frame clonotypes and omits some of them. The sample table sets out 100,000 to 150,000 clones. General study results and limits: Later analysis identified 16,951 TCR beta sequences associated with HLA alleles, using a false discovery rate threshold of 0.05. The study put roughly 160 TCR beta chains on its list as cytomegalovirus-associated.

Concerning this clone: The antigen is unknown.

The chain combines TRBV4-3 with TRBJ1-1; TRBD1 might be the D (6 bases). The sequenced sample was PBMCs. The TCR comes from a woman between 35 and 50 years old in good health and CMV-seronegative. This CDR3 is CASSQDVPEGTEAFF. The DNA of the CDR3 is TGCGCCAGCAGCCAAGATGTCCCTGAGGGGACAGAAGCTTTCTTT.